This T cell receptor (beta chain) came from a study of blood T cell repertoires in COVID-19. Method: immunoSEQ multiplex PCR; TCRdb's copy keeps in-frame clones and lacks some. Seen here are about 160,000 clones, 87% observed once, and the top ten hold 10%. CDR1 is WNHNN and CDR2 is SYGVQD in the germline V gene (reference sequence). The CDR3 runs 17 residues. J was trimmed by 1 base and V by 6 bases; bases with no gene match: 9. The material sequenced was peripheral blood. This chain joins TRBV10-1 and TRBJ1-3; 10 bases are shared with TRBD1. This clonotype was obtained from an older woman with COVID-19, enrolled during active disease. CDR3 sequence reads: CASSAGQGTWSGNTIYF. The CDR3 region has the DNA TGCGCCAGCAGCGCGGGACAGGGGACGTGGTCTGGAAACACCATATATTTT.